This T cell receptor (beta chain) was profiled in a study of cytomegalovirus exposure and HLA in healthy donors. As for the study in general: Clustering assigned 81% of the roughly 430 genotyped donors to the Caucasian-associated ancestry cluster.

Use of 60 Vbeta and 13 Jbeta primers characterized the PCR. This table comes from immunoSEQ multiplex PCR, and its TCRdb copy is limited to in-frame clones, with some not included. The sample records 60,000 to 85,000 clones, about 84% being singletons. About this clone: The antigen is not known.

Study-wide findings and caveats: By a later analysis, the bulk of CMV-associated TCR beta chains appeared HLA-restricted. In a later analysis, across HLA loci, associated TCR counts were highest for DRB1, lowest for HLA-C.

CDR1 is SQVTM and CDR2 is ANQGSEA in the germline V gene. V lost 4 bases and J 7 bases, leaving 11 bases between the germline ends. The CDR3 is 11 residues long. The V call is TRBV29-1, the J call TRBJ2-7, with D possibly being TRBD1 (6 bases). Sequencing was carried out using PBMCs. The TCR was taken from a man aged 35-49 years in good health and CMV-seronegative. The CDR3 region is CSVAVQGEQYF. DNA of the CDR3: TGCAGCGTTGCGGTCCAGGGGGAGCAGTACTTC.